The present entry profiles one TCR beta chain with its context. Allocation to cohorts depended on clinical history reported by the participants. All recovered Cohort 3 donors got two negative PCRs, got clearance, or saw symptom resolution. In the source study's methods: Amplification with reference gene primers provided the estimates of nucleated cell counts. Some clones are missing from TCRdb's copy, which holds only in-frame ones; the method was immunoSEQ multiplex PCR. V, J and clone size are those of that table, while D and trimming were read from the DNA. The sample has 180,000 or so clones, over 75% seen once. The sample originates from a study of blood T cell repertoires in COVID-19. Looking at the study overall: From the United States, Italy and Spain came samples of acute and convalescent COVID-19.

This clonotype originated in a man aged 50-60 years who had recovered from COVID-19. Material for sequencing was PBMCs or T cells enriched from blood (not recorded which).

The CDR3 region has the DNA TGCGCCAGCAGTCAAGGGGGTCAAGAGACCCAGTACTTC. Translation: CASSQGGQETQYF. The chain recombines TRBV5-1 with TRBJ2-5; the D gene is possibly TRBD1 (6 bases). V was trimmed by 5 bases and J by 2 bases, leaving 10 bases between them. From germline, CDR1 is SGHRS and CDR2 YFSETQ. CDR3 length: 13 residues.